The present entry profiles one TCR beta chain with its context. This entry is derived from a study of T cell changes during pregnancy in multiple sclerosis. The CDR3 totals 17 residues. V lost 4 bases and J 3 bases, leaving 17 bases between the germline ends. CDR1 and CDR2 (germline): SGHNT, YYREEE (reference sequence). Assay used: immunoSEQ multiplex PCR; TCRdb lists only in-frame clones, some missing. In the table there are about 36,000 clones, 88% of which are singletons. The TCR comes from a female donor with multiple sclerosis, enrolled in a pregnancy study. The input for sequencing was CD4+ T cells from peripheral blood mononuclear cells, taken in the first trimester of pregnancy. V is TRBV5-4 and J is TRBJ2-6; tentatively, D is TRBD2 (6 bases). Written as DNA, the CDR3 is TGTGCCAGCAGCCAGGGACTGGTAAGGGATGGGGCCAACGTCCTGACTTTC. Protein product: CASSQGLVRDGANVLTF.